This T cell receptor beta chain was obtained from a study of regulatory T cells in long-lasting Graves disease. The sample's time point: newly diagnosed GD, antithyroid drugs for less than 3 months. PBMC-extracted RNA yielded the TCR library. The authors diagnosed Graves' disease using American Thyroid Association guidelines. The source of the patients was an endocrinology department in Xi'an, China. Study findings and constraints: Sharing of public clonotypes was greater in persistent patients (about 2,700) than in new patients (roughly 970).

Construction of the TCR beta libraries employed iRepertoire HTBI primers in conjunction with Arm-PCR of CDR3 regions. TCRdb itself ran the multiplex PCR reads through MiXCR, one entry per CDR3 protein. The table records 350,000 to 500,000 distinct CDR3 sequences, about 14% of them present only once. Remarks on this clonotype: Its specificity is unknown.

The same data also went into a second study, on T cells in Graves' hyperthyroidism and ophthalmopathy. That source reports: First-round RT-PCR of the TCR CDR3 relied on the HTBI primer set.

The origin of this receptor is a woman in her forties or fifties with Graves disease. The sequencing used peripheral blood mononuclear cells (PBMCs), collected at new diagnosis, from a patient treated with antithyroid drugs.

The CDR3 DNA sequence: TGTGCCTGGAGTGCAGCGAAGGGGACTAGCGGCTACAATGAGCAGTTCTTC. As protein: CAWSAAKGTSGYNEQFF. The chain is built from TRBV30 and TRBJ2-1; TRBD2 matches at 11 bases. Germline trimming cut 1 base from V and 3 bases from J; bases unmatched to any gene: 8. CDR1 is GTSNPN, CDR2 SVGIG, per germline (reference sequence). This CDR3 region has 17 residues.